Listed here is a single TCR beta chain. Its antigen is not known. Amplification used 60 Vbeta primers and 13 Jbeta primers. The table came from immunoSEQ multiplex PCR; TCRdb's copy has only in-frame clones and leaves some out. The sample yields approximately 130,000 clones, 70% to 85% seen once. This entry belongs to a study of cytomegalovirus exposure and HLA in healthy donors. General study results and limits: For most TCR beta V segments, an earlier analysis put the productive rate at about 87% or about 30% of the time.

V lost 6 bases, J lost 10 bases, and 17 bases stayed unmatched. This CDR3 is 16 amino acids long. Germline CDR1 reads SNHLY; CDR2 reads FYNNEI. The genes are TRBV2 and TRBJ1-4; 7 bases align to TRBD1. The sample consisted of PBMCs. This TCR came from a boy under 10 years old in good health and CMV-seronegative. CDR3 DNA: TGTGCCAGCAGCGGCACCAAGGGACAGCTGGGGGGAAAACTGTTTTTT. It is translated as CASSGTKGQLGGKLFF.